The sequence of this T cell receptor beta chain was determined in a study of blood T cell repertoires in COVID-19. Produced via immunoSEQ multiplex PCR; TCRdb's table is partial and in-frame only. The sample includes 210,000 or so clones, 70% to 90% of them seen just once. The origin of this receptor is a man aged 25-45 years who had recovered from COVID-19. Specimen: PBMCs or T cells enriched from blood (not recorded which).

The CDR3 sequence is CASSLYRGSGNTIYF. CDR3 in DNA: TGTGCCAGCAGCTTGTATCGGGGATCCGGAAACACCATATATTTT. The rearrangement links TRBV5-6 to TRBJ1-3, with no clear D. Trimming cost V 1 base and J 4 bases, with 12 bases left between them. CDR1 and CDR2 (germline): SGHDT, YYEEEE. The CDR3 extends over 15 amino acids.